The rows below give T cell receptor beta chains drawn from one sample of a study of CD8+ T cells in alopecia areata. This table comes from immunoSEQ multiplex PCR, and its TCRdb copy is limited to in-frame clones, with some not included. The sample lists roughly 200,000 clones, around two fifths occurring once. Source: CD4+ T cells sorted from blood, taken around week 36, from a patient treated with tofacitinib. The receptors originated from a human donor with alopecia areata. CDR3s include the opening cysteine and the closing phenylalanine or tryptophan.

V gene: TRBV7-9
CDR3 protein: CASSFGGFSTDTQYF

V gene: TRBV7-2
CDR3 protein: CASTHLVNEQFF

V gene: TRBV29-1
CDR3 protein: CSVAIGAGGFEGYTF

V gene: TRBV29-1
CDR3 protein: CSVTGNHQETQYF

V gene: TRBV5-4
CDR3 protein: CASSGLVSETQYF

V gene: TRBV28
CDR3 protein: CASTRGGSPNYGYTF

V gene: TRBV29-1
CDR3 protein: CSVVPVAGVTYNEQFF

V gene: TRBV7-2
CDR3 protein: CASSLERLYYEQYF

V gene: TRBV10-3
CDR3 protein: CAISESNGDTEAFF

V gene: TRBV27
CDR3 protein: CASRGRWADYGYTF

V gene: TRBV30
CDR3 protein: CAWSGTDTQYF

V gene: TRBV6-6
CDR3 protein: CASSYPRQGRSYEQYF

V gene: TRBV29-1
CDR3 protein: CSVDVAGLNSDEQFF

V gene: TRBV5-6
CDR3 protein: CASSPRGPQNTEAFF

V gene: TRBV30
CDR3 protein: CAGRVQETQYF

V gene: TRBV18
CDR3 protein: CASSPIGNSGANVLTF

V gene: TRBV30
CDR3 protein: CAWNIGQGNQPQHF

V gene: TRBV7-8
CDR3 protein: CASSPGTRRSTDTQYF